The 22 T cell receptor beta chains reported below all come from one sample, sequenced in a study of vaccination and CD4 T cells after COVID-19. Treatment here: approximately 10-day PBMC culture with coronavirus spike peptide pools or control peptides (ViraFEST assay). Prior to the COVID-19 pandemic (2011-2018), the unexposed donor's CD4+ T cells were collected. No cognate antigen is known for these TCRs. Sequenced with the Oncomine TCR Beta short-read assay was DNA taken from cultured CD4+ T cells. Cultures of CD4+ T cells served as the source for extracting genomic DNA. TCRdb re-derived calls from the PCR reads in MiXCR, one entry per CDR3 protein. This sample has some 10,000 distinct CDR3 sequences, with about 40% found just once. The sample was CD4+ T cells from blood, cultured in vitro. These receptors all stem from a human donor in good health.

The chain has TRBV20-1 and TRBJ2-1, with 11 bases matching TRBD2. CDR1 is DFQATT, CDR2 SNEGSKA, per germline (reference sequence). The CDR3 runs 16 residues. The trim removed 3 bases at V and 6 bases at J, leaving 10 bases unmatched. CDR3 protein: CSASTLAGGHSNEQFF. The CDR3 DNA reads as TGCAGTGCTAGTACATTAGCGGGAGGGCATTCCAATGAGCAGTTCTTC.

This clonotype was seen only a few times. The chain combines TRBV7-2 with TRBJ1-2; 7 positions agree with TRBD1. The trim removed 4 bases at V and 0 bases at J, leaving 5 bases unmatched. The CDR3 totals 15 residues. From germline, CDR1 is SGHTA and CDR2 FQGNSA. The CDR3 protein is CASSSGQTPNYGYTF. CDR3 nucleotides: TGTGCCAGCAGCTCGGGACAGACCCCTAACTATGGCTACACCTTC.

This clonotype was detected only a few times. This chain uses TRBV20-1 with TRBJ2-1; a possible D gene is TRBD2 (6 bases). The CDR3 consists of 12 residues. Germline values: CDR1 DFQATT, CDR2 SNEGSKA (reference sequence). The V and J ends lost 5 bases and 6 bases respectively, with 11 bases between them. The CDR3 region is CSAGGTPNEQFF. The CDR3 DNA is TGCAGTGCTGGCGGGACCCCCAATGAGCAGTTCTTC.

V gene TRBV20-1 combines with J gene TRBJ1-1; 7 bases line up with TRBD1. Trimming removed 6 bases from V and 6 bases from J; junction bases left unmatched: 4. Germline CDR1 and CDR2: DFQATT and SNEGSKA (reference sequence). This CDR3 comprises 11 residues. The CDR3 coding sequence is TGCAGTGCCTTAGGACAGGCTGAAGCTTTCTTT. The encoded protein is CSALGQAEAFF.

The chain carries TRBV11-1 and TRBJ1-5; D may be TRBD1 (5 bases). CDR1 is SGHAT, CDR2 FQDESV, per germline (reference sequence). Trimming pared 5 bases from V and 2 bases from J, leaving 7 bases between. This CDR3 spans 13 amino acids. The CDR3 region has the DNA TGTGCCAGCAGCATAGGGGGCAATCAGCCCCAGCATTTT. Translation gives CASSIGGNQPQHF.

This clonotype was observed a single time. This sequence joins TRBV10-3 and TRBJ2-3; TRBD2 agrees at 9 bases. CDR1 is ENHRY and CDR2 is SYGVKD in the germline V gene. CDR3 size: 15 residues. The ends lost 11 bases at V and 3 bases at J; junction bases unmatched: 12. As DNA, the CDR3 is TGTGCCTCCGGGGCGAGCGGGAGGAGTACAGATACGCAGTATTTT. Translation: CASGASGRSTDTQYF.

This clonotype turned up a few times. CDR3 bases: TGTGCCACCAGTTTGGCAGGGCCCAATCAGCCCCAGCATTTT. This codes for CATSLAGPNQPQHF. The chain employs TRBV24-1 and TRBJ1-5; a possible D gene is TRBD1 (5 bases). Germline V lookup: CDR1 KGHDR, CDR2 SFDVKD. Trimming left V 6 bases short and J 3 bases short, with 11 bases between. The CDR3 has 14 amino acids.

The chain carries TRBV28 and TRBJ2-7; 11 nucleotides align to TRBD2. Per the germline V gene, CDR1 is MDHEN and CDR2 is SYDVKM. Trimming cost V 7 bases and J 5 bases; bases outside gene matches: 7. The CDR3 covers 14 residues. CDR3 nucleotide sequence: TGTGCCAGCAAAACTAGCGGGAGTCCCCACGAGCAGTACTTC. As protein: CASKTSGSPHEQYF.

The chain joins TRBV25-1 to TRBJ2-2; D might be TRBD1 or TRBD2, each matching 6 bases. Trimming removed 6 bases from V and 5 bases from J, with 13 bases in between. The germline V gene has CDR1 MGHDK and CDR2 SYGVNS. The CDR3 consists of 14 residues. CDR3 sequence reads: CASSGGGRTGELFF. CDR3 coding DNA: TGTGCCAGCAGCGGAGGGGGTCGGACCGGGGAGCTGTTTTTT.

The chain joins TRBV30 to TRBJ1-6; no definite D call. The CDR3 totals 11 residues. V lost 2 bases and J 7 bases, leaving 3 bases between the germline ends. Looked up from germline, CDR1 is GTSNPN and CDR2 is SVGIG (reference sequence). CDR3 in DNA: TGTGCCTGGAGTACAAATTCACCCCTCCACTTT. This translates into CAWSTNSPLHF.

This chain connects TRBV20-1 to TRBJ2-1, with D possibly matching TRBD1 (5 bases). CDR3 length: 12 amino acids. V was trimmed by 3 bases and J by 9 bases, leaving 12 bases between them. Per the germline V gene, CDR1 is DFQATT and CDR2 is SNEGSKA (reference sequence). CDR3 nucleotides: TGCAGTGCTAGCAGGACAAGTGTTGAGCAGTTCTTC. Translating it yields CSASRTSVEQFF.

The CDR3 region is CSAVNAGTSTDTQYF. The CDR3 DNA is TGCAGTGCGGTAAACGCAGGGACTAGCACAGATACGCAGTATTTT. The J gene is TRBJ2-3, the V gene TRBV20-1; weak D call: TRBD2 (6 bases). This CDR3 is 15 amino acids long. V lost 6 bases, J lost 0 bases, and 16 bases lay in between. In germline, CDR1 is DFQATT, CDR2 SNEGSKA (reference sequence).

This clonotype is categorized as medium-sized (0.01 to 0.1%). The genes are TRBV28 and TRBJ1-2, with 7 bases that match TRBD1. Per the germline V gene, CDR1 is MDHEN and CDR2 is SYDVKM. With 9 bases clipped from V and 5 bases from J, the junction kept 6 bases outside the gene matches. CDR3 length: 12 residues. The CDR3 is CASNRDRYGYTF. CDR3 coding DNA: TGTGCCAGTAACCGGGACAGATATGGCTACACCTTC.

This chain connects TRBV6-2 or TRBV6-3 to TRBJ2-2; D may be TRBD1 (6 bases). Germline CDR1 MNHEY, CDR2 SVGEGT. The CDR3 totals 15 residues. Trimming pared 7 bases from V and 0 bases from J, leaving 12 bases between. Here the CDR3 DNA reads TGTGCCAGCACCACTGGACAGTCGAACACCGGGGAGCTGTTTTTT. It codes for CASTTGQSNTGELFF.

The V gene is TRBV6-4, the J gene TRBJ2-6, with no clear D. The CDR3 covers 17 residues. Trimming took 0 bases from V and 0 from J, leaving 9 bases between them. Germline assignment: CDR1 MRHNA and CDR2 SNTAGT. CDR3 bases: TGTGCCAGCAGTGACTCACGGTCTGACTCTGGGGCCAACGTCCTGACTTTC. This codes for CASSDSRSDSGANVLTF.

This rearrangement joins TRBV4-3 to TRBJ2-7; weak D call: TRBD2 (5 bases). The CDR3 loop spans 13 amino acids. Germline V gene lookup returns CDR1 LGHNA and CDR2 YSLEER. V was trimmed by 1 base and J by 6 bases, leaving 10 bases between them. The CDR3 DNA reads TGCGCCAGCAGCCAAGCAAGGACTCGCGAGCAGTACTTC. Protein sequence: CASSQARTREQYF.

This chain links TRBV27 with TRBJ1-6; a possible D gene is TRBD1 (6 bases). The CDR3 contains 14 residues. V was cut by 3 bases and J by 10 bases, with 13 bases left in between. Germline V gene lookup returns CDR1 MNHEY and CDR2 SMNVEV (reference sequence). The CDR3 coding sequence is TGTGCCAGCAGTTTCGGGGGCCGGGGATCACCCCTCCACTTT. This encodes CASSFGGRGSPLHF.

A few counts support this clonotype. The chain uses TRBV21-1 and TRBJ1-1. TRBV21-1 is described as a pseudogene. The CDR3 is made up of 15 amino acids. CDR3 in DNA: TGTGCCAGCAGCAAAGAGAGGGTGATGTACACTGAAGCTTTCTTT. It codes for CASSKERVMYTEAFF.

The V and J genes are TRBV25-1 and TRBJ2-3, with 9 positions matching TRBD1. The CDR3 length is 15 residues. Germline V gene data show CDR1 as MGHDK and CDR2 as SYGVNS. V trimming: 6 bases; J trimming: 5 bases; junction bases outside the gene matches: 9. The CDR3 DNA reads as TGTGCCAGCAGCGATGTGGGACAGGGACAAGATACGCAGTATTTT. This sequence encodes CASSDVGQGQDTQYF.

This chain connects TRBV6-2 or TRBV6-3 to TRBJ1-2; D unresolved. CDR1 and CDR2 from the germline V gene are MNHEY and SVGEGT. The V end was cut by 2 bases, the J end by 4 bases, with 11 bases between. The CDR3 runs 14 residues. The CDR3: CASSYREGGYGYTF. Written as DNA, the CDR3 is TGTGCCAGCAGTTACAGGGAAGGCGGCTATGGCTACACCTTC.

The chain links TRBV6-2 or TRBV6-3 to TRBJ2-7, with D uncertain. The germline V gene encodes CDR1 MNHEY and CDR2 SVGEGT. Trimming cost V 1 base and J 3 bases, with 1 base left between them. This CDR3 contains 11 residues. The CDR3 DNA reads as TGTGCCAGCAGTTACTTCTACGAGCAGTACTTC. This gives the protein CASSYFYEQYF.

This clonotype has more than one count but fewer than ten. The chain has TRBV12-3 or TRBV12-4 and TRBJ2-3, with TRBD2 identical over 13 bases. The trim removed 7 bases at V and 4 bases at J, leaving 5 bases unmatched. The CDR3 sequence is 15 residues long. The CDR3 DNA reads TGTGCCAGCACCCGTGGACTAGCGGGGGCAGATACGCAGTATTTT. Translating it yields CASTRGLAGADTQYF.